This TCR beta chain came from a study of blood T cell repertoires in COVID-19. Whole-study context: From the United States, Italy and Spain came samples of acute and convalescent COVID-19. PBMCs, B-cell-depleted T cells, or T cells were the source of the cDNA or gDNA that made up the material.

In the original analysis: For nucleated cells, counts were estimated from reference gene primer amplification. The protocol was immunoSEQ multiplex PCR, while the TCRdb copy is restricted to in-frame clones and leaves out a portion. That table furnishes V, J and clone size, whereas the DNA furnished D and trimming. There are roughly 150,000 clones in the sample; 80% to 90% occur only once, and about 19% lies in the top ten. The sequence was collected from a woman between 65 and 79 years old who had recovered from COVID-19. The sequenced sample consisted of peripheral blood.

CDR3 nucleotides: TGTGCCAGCAGCCCTACGGGGGGGCTCTCCTACAATGAGCAGTTCTTC. As protein: CASSPTGGLSYNEQFF. The rearrangement links TRBV7-3 to TRBJ2-1; 8 positions match TRBD2. The CDR3 is 16 amino acids. CDR1 is SGHTA, CDR2 FQGTGA, per germline. After removal of 5 bases from V and 0 bases from J, the junction contained 6 bases not matched to a gene.